A single T cell receptor (beta chain) is shown here with its context. Antigen specificity is unknown. Data came from immunoSEQ multiplex PCR; TCRdb stores just in-frame clones and leaves some out. The sample has some 95,000 clones, about 91% seen once. These data belong to a study of graft-versus-host responses after intestinal transplantation. Looked up from germline, CDR1 is SGHAT and CDR2 is FQNNGV. Trimming shortened V by 5 bases and J by 11 bases, and 18 bases separated the two germline ends. The CDR3 loop spans 13 amino acids. General study results and limits: When patients had graft-donor T cell macrochimerism, their allografts held high graft-versus-host to host-versus-graft clonal ratios.

This TCR derives from a human donor who received an intestinal transplant. Here the sequenced sample was unstimulated CD8+ T cells sorted from spleen or lymph node cells, taken before intestinal transplant. V and J are TRBV11-2 and TRBJ2-5, with D perhaps matching TRBD1 (6 bases). The CDR3 DNA follows: TGTGCCAGCAGCCCGACAGGTTCTTGGGAGCAGTACTTC. Translated: CASSPTGSWEQYF. Complete variable domain (other parts from reference TRBV11-2 and TRBJ2-5): EAGVAQSPRYKIIEKRQSVAFWCNPISGHATLYWYQQILGQGPKLLIQFQNNGVVDDSQLPKDRFSAERLKGVDSTLKIQPAKLEDSAVYLCASSPTGSWEQYFGPGTRLLVL.